These 19 T cell receptor beta chains share one sample of origin, sequenced in a study of vaccination effects on CD4 cells after COVID-19. No antigen has been identified for these receptors. Some clones are missing from TCRdb's copy, which holds only in-frame ones; the method was immunoSEQ multiplex PCR. The data show under 20,000 clones, around 80% seen once. Sequencing followed a ViraFEST assay step that expanded antigen-specific CD4+ T cells with viral peptide pools. Upon completion of roughly ten days in culture, CD4+ T cells were isolated. The person's infection with SARS-CoV-2, confirmed by PCR, took place between March and December 2020. Participants received two doses of either the BNT162b2 or mRNA-1273 vaccine. The sequences come from CD4+ T cells from PBMCs cultured with SARS-CoV-2 spike peptides, collected after COVID-19 vaccination. These receptors originate from a human donor who had a prior SARS-CoV-2 infection.

The CDR3 region is CASSYPGQPQHF. The CDR3 region has the DNA TGTGCCAGCAGTTACCCTGGTCAGCCCCAGCATTTT. The chain employs TRBV6-5 and TRBJ1-5; no definite D call. The CDR3 contains 12 residues. V was shortened by 2 bases and J by 6 bases, with 5 bases between the two germline ends. The germline CDR1 and CDR2 sequences are MNHEY and SVGAGI.

The rearrangement uses TRBV11-3 and TRBJ1-1; 8 nucleotides line up with TRBD1. The CDR3 runs to 13 residues. Germline V gene lookup returns CDR1 SGHNT and CDR2 YENEEA. Losses at the gene ends were 5 bases for V and 4 bases for J; bases not matched to a gene: 3. CDR3 nucleotide sequence: TGTGCCAGCAGCAGGACAGGGAGCACTGAAGCTTTCTTT. This gives the protein CASSRTGSTEAFF.

In DNA, the CDR3 is TGTGCCAGCAGCTTAGAGGGACAGGGAGACACTGAAGCTTTCTTT. Protein sequence: CASSLEGQGDTEAFF. The chain has TRBV7-6 and TRBJ1-1; 9 bases line up with TRBD1. Germline assignment: CDR1 SGHVS and CDR2 FNYEAQ. V lost 1 base, J lost 3 bases, and 3 bases stayed unmatched. The CDR3 is 15 residues long.

The chain is built from TRBV18 and TRBJ2-1; the D is unclear. Looked up from germline, CDR1 is KGHSH and CDR2 is LQKENI. The V and J ends lost 2 bases and 5 bases respectively, with 7 bases between them. The CDR3 runs to 13 residues. The CDR3 region is CASSPGADNEQFF. CDR3 nucleotides: TGTGCCAGCTCACCAGGCGCGGACAATGAGCAGTTCTTC.

V and J are TRBV7-3 and TRBJ2-5; D unclear. This CDR3 region has 13 residues. Germline V CDR1 and CDR2: SGHTA, FQGTGA. The V end was cut by 3 bases, the J end by 4 bases, with 9 bases between. This CDR3 reads CASSLGSRETQYF. Here the CDR3 DNA reads TGTGCCAGCAGCTTGGGCAGCAGAGAGACCCAGTACTTC.

The rearrangement links TRBV19 to TRBJ1-1; D gene uncertain. The CDR3 consists of 14 residues. Germline V CDR1 and CDR2: LNHDA, SQIVND (reference sequence). With 10 bases removed from V and 4 bases from J, the gap between germline ends came to 19 bases. The CDR3 sequence is CATTWTPGSTEAFF. CDR3 coding DNA: TGTGCCACCACCTGGACTCCGGGTAGCACTGAAGCTTTCTTT.

The chain couples TRBV25-1 to TRBJ1-4; perhaps TRBD1 as D (5 bases). Germline CDR1 is MGHDK and CDR2 is SYGVNS. V lost 6 bases to trimming and J lost 4 bases, with 12 bases between them. This CDR3 has 14 amino acids. CDR3 sequence reads: CASSPGGNNEKLFF. The CDR3 nucleotides read TGTGCCAGCAGCCCGGGGGGTAATAATGAAAAACTGTTTTTT.

The chain combines TRBV6-2 or TRBV6-3 with TRBJ1-2; D gene ambiguous. The ends were cut back, 0 bases at V and 7 bases at J, with 15 bases in the middle. The CDR3 sequence is 15 residues long. Germline CDR1 is MNHEY and CDR2 is SVGEGT. The CDR3 DNA sequence: TGTGCCAGCAGTTACTCACAGAGCTCCTTGTCTGGCTACACCTTC. Residues: CASSYSQSSLSGYTF.

This clone was recorded once. The gene calls are TRBV12-3 or TRBV12-4 and TRBJ1-1, with unresolved D. There are 13 residues in the CDR3. V lost 2 bases to trimming and J lost 7 bases, with 11 bases between them. The DNA for the CDR3 is TGTGCCAGCAGTTTAAGAGAGGCGGATGAAGCTTTCTTT. Its translation is CASSLREADEAFF.

The chain links TRBV3-1 (or the pseudogene TRBV3-2) to TRBJ2-1; D possibly corresponds to TRBD2 (6 bases). The CDR3 is 14 amino acids. The V and J ends lost 1 base and 9 bases respectively, with 13 bases between them. Germline-derived CDR1 and CDR2 are LGHDT and YNNKEL (reference sequence). CDR3 loop: CASSQVGGRTEQFF. The CDR3 DNA is TGTGCCAGCAGCCAAGTCGGAGGGCGTACTGAGCAGTTCTTC.

As DNA, the CDR3 is TGTGCCAGTAGTCCCCAGGCTGCTAACTATGGCTACACCTTC. Its protein product is CASSPQAANYGYTF. The chain couples TRBV19 to TRBJ1-2; D gene unclear. This CDR3 contains 14 residues. Germline V CDR1 and CDR2: LNHDA, SQIVND (reference sequence). Trimming stripped 5 bases from V and 0 bases from J, with 10 bases between. Full variable domain (rest looked up from reference TRBV19 and TRBJ1-2): DGGITQSPKYLFRKEGQNVTLSCEQNLNHDAMYWYRQDPGQGLRLIYYSQIVNDFQKGDIAEGYSVSREKKESFPLTVTSAQKNPTAFYLCASSPQAANYGYTFGSGTRLTVV.

V usage is TRBV19 and J usage is TRBJ2-7; either TRBD1 or TRBD2 may fit D (6 bases each). Germline values: CDR1 LNHDA, CDR2 SQIVND (reference sequence). This CDR3 has 14 residues. Trimming stripped 4 bases from V and 4 bases from J, with 14 bases between. CDR3 residues: CASSTRDTAYEQYF. CDR3 nucleotide sequence: TGTGCCAGTAGTACGCGGGACACTGCGTACGAGCAGTACTTC. The full variable domain, rest sourced from reference TRBV19 and TRBJ2-7, is DGGITQSPKYLFRKEGQNVTLSCEQNLNHDAMYWYRQDPGQGLRLIYYSQIVNDFQKGDIAEGYSVSREKKESFPLTVTSAQKNPTAFYLCASSTRDTAYEQYFGPGTRLTVT.

V gene TRBV18 combines with J gene TRBJ2-5; 9 bases line up with TRBD1. CDR3 length: 15 residues. The germline V gene has CDR1 KGHSH and CDR2 LQKENI. With 3 bases clipped from V and 5 bases from J, the junction kept 7 bases outside the gene matches. In nucleotides, the CDR3 is TGTGCCAGCTCACCTACAGGGGGCGGATTGGAGACCCAGTACTTC. Amino acids: CASSPTGGGLETQYF.

V usage is TRBV3-1 (or the pseudogene TRBV3-2) and J usage is TRBJ2-3, with a possible D match to TRBD2 (5 bases). V gave up 4 bases and J gave up 5 bases, with 10 bases separating them. Germline CDR1 LGHDT, CDR2 YNNKEL (reference sequence). The CDR3 loop spans 13 amino acids. The CDR3 coding sequence is TGTGCCAGCAGCCCTCGGGAAGGAGATACGCAGTATTTT. It is translated as CASSPREGDTQYF.

The sample holds a few counts of this clone. V is TRBV4-3 and J is TRBJ1-2, with 8 bases identical to TRBD1. Germline V gene lookup returns CDR1 LGHNA and CDR2 YSLEER. V was pared by 2 bases and J by 3 bases, with 8 bases of the junction left unmatched. This CDR3 is 16 amino acids long. The CDR3 region has the DNA TGCGCCAGCAGCCAAAAACCTAGGACAGGGTACTATGGCTACACCTTC. Translating gives CASSQKPRTGYYGYTF.

The genes are TRBV6-5 and TRBJ2-7; 10 nucleotides match TRBD2. CDR1 is MNHEY, CDR2 SVGAGI, per germline. The CDR3 contains 15 residues. V trimming: 7 bases; J trimming: 4 bases; junction bases outside the gene matches: 10. CDR3 sequence reads: CASMKFTSGVYEQYF. The CDR3 nucleotides read TGTGCCAGCATGAAATTTACTAGCGGGGTATACGAGCAGTACTTC.

The rearrangement uses TRBV7-2 and TRBJ2-7, with a tentative D call TRBD2 (5 bases). This CDR3 region has 14 residues. The germline V gene has CDR1 SGHTA and CDR2 FQGNSA. V lost 5 bases, J lost 2 bases, and 13 bases lay in between. The CDR3 nucleotides read TGTGCCAGCAGCCCGATGCTAGCTACCTACGAGCAGTACTTC. This translates into CASSPMLATYEQYF.

The V and J genes are TRBV2 and TRBJ1-1; D remains ambiguous. V lost 10 bases and J lost 0, with 12 bases in between. The CDR3 contains 13 residues. Germline CDR1 is SNHLY and CDR2 is FYNNEI. DNA for the CDR3: TGTGCCACGTCGTGGGAGATGAACACTGAAGCTTTCTTT. Translating gives CATSWEMNTEAFF.

This clone was seen once. The chain has TRBV9 and TRBJ2-5, with 7 nucleotides matching TRBD2. CDR3 length: 16 residues. Trimming at V came to 1 base and at J to 2 bases, leaving 8 bases not matched to a gene. The germline CDR1 and CDR2 sequences are SGDLS and YYNGEE. The CDR3 spells CASSVTGGLLQETQYF. CDR3 DNA sequence: TGTGCCAGCAGCGTAACGGGAGGTCTGTTACAAGAGACCCAGTACTTC.